Listed below are T cell receptor beta chains from one sample, sequenced in a study of cytomegalovirus exposure and HLA in healthy donors. Data came from immunoSEQ multiplex PCR; TCRdb stores just in-frame clones and leaves some out. The top ten clones hold approximately 1.4% of a sample with roughly 150,000 clones, around 80% of them seen once. Sequencing was performed on PBMCs. The receptors here all came from a woman aged 18-29 years in good health and CMV-seronegative. Each CDR3 is given with its conserved first and last residue. The D gene is left open where the match is weak. Size is stated for part of the rows, as once, few or many counts, or as a class when the clone is expanded.

d_call clone_size j_call v_call cdr3_aa cdr3_nt
TRBD1 NA TRBJ1-2 TRBV25-1 CASGRQGARGYTF TGTGCCAGCGGAAGACAGGGGGCGCGAGGCTACACCTTC
NA NA TRBJ2-1 TRBV15 CATSSDRGYNEQFF TGTGCCACCAGCTCCGACCGGGGGTACAATGAGCAGTTCTTC
TRBD1 NA TRBJ1-2 TRBV12-5 CASGLGRGTGGSRGYTF TGTGCTAGTGGTTTGGGTCGCGGGACAGGGGGGTCCCGGGGCTACACCTTC
NA NA TRBJ2-3 TRBV5-1 CASSLDRQGGADTQYF TGCGCCAGCAGCTTGGATCGACAGGGAGGCGCAGATACGCAGTATTTT
TRBD1 NA TRBJ1-2 TRBV27 CASSRYRGSYGYTF TGTGCCAGCAGTCGATACAGGGGTAGTTATGGCTACACCTTC
TRBD2 NA TRBJ2-3 TRBV5-1 CASKHSGGNTDTQYF TGCGCCAGCAAGCACAGCGGGGGAAACACAGATACGCAGTATTTT
NA NA TRBJ1-1 TRBV7-6 CASSPAGLNTEAFF TGTGCCAGCAGCCCCGCCGGGTTGAACACTGAAGCTTTCTTT
NA once TRBJ2-4 TRBV11-3 CASSLSGQSLAKNIQYF TGTGCCAGCAGCTTATCGGGTCAATCCCTAGCCAAAAACATTCAGTACTTC
NA NA TRBJ1-1 TRBV25-1 CASSVTGTRNTEAFF TGTGCCAGCAGTGTCACCGGGACAAGGAACACTGAAGCTTTCTTT
NA NA TRBJ1-2 TRBV7-9 CASSSQSSYGYTF TGTGCCAGCAGCTCGCAGTCGTCCTATGGCTACACCTTC
NA NA TRBJ2-1 TRBV5-1 CASSLGQGYSSEQFF TGCGCCAGCAGCTTGGGTCAGGGTTATTCCAGTGAGCAGTTCTTC
TRBD1 NA TRBJ2-7 TRBV5-1 CASSRTPWTGDSYEQYF TGCGCCAGCAGCCGTACCCCTTGGACAGGGGATTCCTACGAGCAGTACTTC
NA NA TRBJ1-3 TRBV5-4 CASSLIGQGSGNTIYF TGTGCCAGCAGCTTGATCGGGCAGGGCTCTGGAAACACCATATATTTT
NA NA TRBJ1-5 TRBV19 CASSIVERGPQHF TGTGCCAGTAGTATAGTCGAGCGGGGGCCCCAGCATTTT
NA NA TRBJ2-2 TRBV15 CATRVGGDTGELFF TGTGCCACCAGAGTCGGGGGAGACACCGGGGAGCTGTTTTTT
TRBD1 NA TRBJ1-1 TRBV7-3 CASSLTGGTEAFF TGTGCCAGCAGTTTGACAGGGGGTACTGAAGCTTTCTTT
NA NA TRBJ1-5 TRBV2 CASSSDRYSNQPQHF TGTGCCAGCAGTAGTGACAGATATAGCAATCAGCCCCAGCATTTT
TRBD1 NA TRBJ1-6 TRBV6-1 CASSARGNSPLHF TGTGCCAGCAGCGCCAGGGGGAATTCACCCCTCCACTTT
NA NA TRBJ2-3 TRBV6-1 CASSDRQGTDTQYF TGTGCCAGCAGTGACCGGCAGGGGACAGATACGCAGTATTTT
NA NA TRBJ1-1 TRBV15 CATSTHLGSLEAFF TGTGCCACCAGCACACACCTTGGATCCCTGGAGGCTTTCTTT
NA NA TRBJ1-1 TRBV5-5 CASSLVYTGTEAFF TGTGCCAGCAGCTTGGTTTATACGGGGACTGAAGCTTTCTTT
TRBD2 NA TRBJ2-2 TRBV9 CASSVAIQRGAHYPTGELFF TGTGCCAGCAGCGTAGCGATCCAGCGGGGGGCCCATTACCCCACCGGGGAGCTGTTTTTT
NA NA TRBJ1-3 TRBV9 CASSPDRPLSGNTIYF TGTGCCAGCAGCCCAGACAGGCCCCTCTCTGGAAACACCATATATTTT
NA NA TRBJ1-5 TRBV5-3 CARKVGTPNQPQHF TGTGCCAGAAAAGTGGGCACCCCCAATCAGCCCCAGCATTTT